Presented here are 14 T cell receptor beta chains from one specimen sequenced in a study of OX40 agonist ivuxolimab in advanced cancers. Data came from immunoSEQ multiplex PCR; TCRdb stores just in-frame clones and leaves some out. The data show around 74,000 clones, 85% to 95% seen once. The sample consisted of CD4+ or CD8+ T cells sorted from blood, taken in a trial of the OX40 agonist ivuxolimab. Every receptor here comes from an adult with an advanced solid tumor such as melanoma, head and neck, liver or kidney cancer.

This chain connects TRBV4-1 to TRBJ2-1, with a weak D call TRBD1 (6 bases). V gave up 3 bases and J gave up 0 bases, with 12 bases separating them. In germline, CDR1 is MGHRA, CDR2 YSYEKL. The CDR3 runs 16 residues. CDR3 amino acids: CASSQAGTSSYNEQFF. Written as DNA, the CDR3 is TGCGCCAGCAGCCAGGCCGGGACAAGCTCCTACAATGAGCAGTTCTTC.

The chain links TRBV9 to TRBJ2-7; D remains ambiguous. The CDR3 spans 15 residues. Trimming pared 4 bases from V and 2 bases from J, leaving 16 bases between. Germline lookup yields CDR1 SGDLS and CDR2 YYNGEE. CDR3 coding DNA: TGTGCCAGCAGCCCAGGCGGATGGCGACCCTACGAGCAGTACTTC. Encoded protein: CASSPGGWRPYEQYF.

CDR3 in DNA: TGTGCCAGCAGTTACTCGGTGTCTCACACTGAAGCTTTCTTT. Its translation: CASSYSVSHTEAFF. The rearrangement joins TRBV6-5 to TRBJ1-1; D unclear. Between the trimmed V and J ends, which lost 0 bases and 3 bases, there was a span of 8 bases. The CDR3 is 14 amino acids. The germline gives CDR1 MNHEY, CDR2 SVGAGI.

The chain couples TRBV13 to TRBJ2-1; 13 bases are a match to TRBD2. The CDR3 totals 17 residues. CDR1 is PRHDT, CDR2 FYEKMQ, per germline (reference sequence). Trimming at V came to 4 bases and at J to 3 bases, leaving 6 bases not matched to a gene. This CDR3 reads CASSSRTSGGLYNEQFF. The CDR3 nucleotides are TGTGCCAGCAGCTCAAGGACTAGCGGGGGCCTCTACAATGAGCAGTTCTTC.

The chain uses TRBV7-3 and TRBJ1-1; TRBD1 agrees at 10 bases. With V trimmed by 0 bases and J by 5 bases, 6 bases remained unmatched. The CDR3 is made up of 16 amino acids. The germline CDR1 and CDR2 sequences are SGHTA and FQGTGA. CDR3 DNA sequence: TGTGCCAGCAGCTTAACCGCGACAGGGGGCCGGACTGAAGCTTTCTTT. Translation gives CASSLTATGGRTEAFF.

The chain employs TRBV13 and TRBJ2-7; D assignment may be TRBD1 or TRBD2 (6 bases each). This CDR3 spans 14 amino acids. Per germline, CDR1 PRHDT and CDR2 FYEKMQ (reference sequence). Trimming stripped 4 bases from V and 2 bases from J, with 12 bases between. The CDR3 region has the DNA TGTGCCAGCAGCTCAAAGGGGGGTGCCTACGAGCAGTACTTC. It yields the protein CASSSKGGAYEQYF.

This clone was seen only once. The chain employs TRBV5-1 and TRBJ2-7; 9 nucleotides match TRBD2. The CDR3 runs to 13 residues. The trim removed 8 bases at V and 3 bases at J, leaving 6 bases unmatched. Germline V CDR1 and CDR2: SGHRS, YFSETQ. The CDR3: CASRLAAFYEQYF. The DNA for the CDR3 is TGCGCCAGTAGACTAGCGGCGTTCTACGAGCAGTACTTC.

V is TRBV7-9 and J is TRBJ1-4; 7 positions agree with TRBD1. Germline trimming cut 4 bases from V and 5 bases from J; bases unmatched to any gene: 1. CDR1 is SEHNR, CDR2 FQNEAQ, per germline (reference sequence). The CDR3 totals 13 residues. The CDR3 nucleotides are TGTGCCAGCAGCTCGACAGGGAATGAAAAACTGTTTTTT. Translated, it gives CASSSTGNEKLFF.

This sequence joins TRBV19 and TRBJ1-1, with TRBD1 as a possible D gene (5 bases). Trimming took 6 bases from V and 4 from J, leaving 9 bases between them. This CDR3 has 12 residues. Looked up from germline, CDR1 is LNHDA and CDR2 is SQIVND (reference sequence). The CDR3 sequence: CASSPGGTEAFF. CDR3 nucleotides: TGTGCCAGTAGCCCGGGGGGCACTGAAGCTTTCTTT. Full variable domain (outside the CDR3, taken from reference TRBV19 and TRBJ1-1): DGGITQSPKYLFRKEGQNVTLSCEQNLNHDAMYWYRQDPGQGLRLIYYSQIVNDFQKGDIAEGYSVSREKKESFPLTVTSAQKNPTAFYLCASSPGGTEAFFGQGTRLTVV.

The J gene is TRBJ1-1, the V gene TRBV7-9; D gene uncertain. Between the trimmed V and J ends, which lost 1 base and 4 bases, there was a span of 10 bases. CDR1 is SEHNR, CDR2 FQNEAQ, per germline (reference sequence). The CDR3 runs 14 residues. DNA of the CDR3: TGTGCCAGCAGCTTAGTGAGTCAGGCCACTGAAGCTTTCTTT. Translation gives CASSLVSQATEAFF.

The V call is TRBV4-1, the J call TRBJ1-2; D not resolved. Germline CDR1 MGHRA, CDR2 YSYEKL. The length of the CDR3 is 15 residues. The V gene lost 0 bases and the J gene lost 4 bases, with 12 bases spanning the gap. The CDR3 DNA sequence: TGCGCCAGCAGCCAAGAAAGGTCCCCAACCTATGGCTACACCTTC. It encodes CASSQERSPTYGYTF.

V gene TRBV9 combines with J gene TRBJ2-4; the D gene is possibly TRBD2 (5 bases). V lost 3 bases to trimming and J lost 1 base, with 14 bases between them. This CDR3 is built from 16 residues. CDR1 is SGDLS and CDR2 is YYNGEE in the germline V gene. This CDR3 reads CASSGGSGGAKNIQYF. As DNA, the CDR3 is TGTGCCAGCAGCGGCGGGTCGGGCGGGGCCAAAAACATTCAGTACTTC.

This clone was observed a single time. This rearrangement joins TRBV7-8 to TRBJ2-7; possible D gene TRBD1, 6 bases. Germline loops: CDR1 SGHVS, CDR2 FQNEAQ. The CDR3 loop spans 17 amino acids. The V end was cut by 1 base, the J end by 0 bases, with 16 bases between. CDR3: CASSLVSGQPSSYEQYF. The DNA of the CDR3 is TGTGCCAGCAGCTTAGTATCGGGACAACCAAGCTCCTACGAGCAGTACTTC.

This chain links TRBV7-9 with TRBJ1-5; 7 nucleotides align to TRBD1. Germline CDR1 is SEHNR and CDR2 is FQNEAQ (reference sequence). The CDR3 is 15 residues long. The ends lost 2 bases at V and 4 bases at J; junction bases unmatched: 5. The CDR3 region has the DNA TGTGCCAGCAGCTTAACATCGACAGGGAATCAGCCCCAGCATTTT. It translates to CASSLTSTGNQPQHF.